The TCR beta chain described here comes from a study of blood T cell repertoires in COVID-19 (dated by TCRdb to 2018 to 2020). Regarding the study in general: Samples from collaborators originated in the United States, Italy and Spain and spanned both the acute and convalescent phases of COVID-19. The repertoires were released in a freely available public database intended as a resource for research on the immune response to SARS-CoV-2. The prospective study material was composed of cDNA or gDNA derived from T cells, B-cell-depleted T cells, or PBMCs. A de-identified subject ID, COVID-19 status, age in years and sex were almost always included in the sample metadata. Samples were obtained from the ongoing ImmuneRACE study (first 160 participants) and from 1,000 to 1,500 subjects provided by 6 global collaborators. Where available, HLA class I and class II types were obtained from metadata supplied by the sample provider rather than from assay-based typing. Deeply sampled blood TCRbeta repertoires from subjects exposed to, actively infected with, or recovered from COVID-19 were included in the dataset.

The study at large found these results: Clinical and demographic metadata were provided uncurated, with the amount varying by source and participant.

The collaborating institutions used their own protocols to collect whole blood in K2EDTA tubes. Collaborator samples were shipped for TCRbeta analysis as frozen whole blood, isolated PBMCs, or DNA extracted from either sample type. The CDR3 spans 16 residues, from the cysteine through the phenylalanine. The DNA shown is the 48-base CDR3, in frame from base 1. V is cut back by 4 bases and J by 1 base, with 5 bases in the junction unmatched. The germline V gene (reference sequence) yields SGHNT for CDR1 and YYREEE for CDR2. The immunoSEQ Assay, a bias-controlled multiplex PCR, was used to amplify TCRbeta CDR3 regions from genomic DNA. Under the source paper's analysis protocol: The number of nucleated cells in each sample was estimated from the amplification of reference gene primers within the assay. To quantify the absolute abundance of each unique TCRbeta CDR3 rearrangement, sequence reads were collapsed and filtered. For each sample, productive Simpson clonality was calculated as the square root of Simpson's diversity index across productive rearrangements. Entries here come from immuneACCESS through TCRdb and include only in-frame sequences with V and J called. Some clones fail to appear in such tables; in the studies checked, an unresolved V gene covers under half of the shortfall, and the cause of the remainder is unknown. The V and J calls and clone size are taken from that table; D and trimming were inferred from the DNA. The table for this sample lists 65,000 to 70,000 clones; 86% of them were counted only once. Of the sample, more than 3.5% is held by the ten largest clones.

In regard to this clone: The specificity of this receptor is unknown. It has no much larger one-base neighbor in the sample; base qualities were not kept.

The source of this sequence is a man in his forties or fifties with acute or convalescent COVID-19. The chain is assembled from TRBV5-4 and TRBJ2-7; 13 central nucleotides agree with TRBD2. Sequencing used peripheral blood. Read as DNA, the sequence is TGTGCCAGCAGCAGGATGGGACTAGCGGGGTCCTACGAGCAGTACTTC. Its protein product is CASSRMGLAGSYEQYF. Extended through the reference TRBV5-4 and TRBJ2-7 proteins, this CDR3 yields the full variable domain: ETGVTQSPTHLIKTRGQQVTLRCSSQSGHNTVSWYQQALGQGPQFIFQYYREEENGRGNFPPRFSGLQFPNYSSELNVNALELDDSALYLCASSRMGLAGSYEQYFGPGTRLTVT.